Each of the 13 T cell receptor beta chains below was sequenced from the same sample in a study of beta chain features in type 1 diabetes. Since all of the isolated RNA was reverse transcribed, expressed TCRB transcripts were what got sequenced. TCRdb keeps only in-frame clones here, not all; method: immunoSEQ multiplex PCR. This repertoire shows 300,000 or so clones, roughly 8% found once; its top ten account for more than 0.4%. What was sequenced was central memory CD4+ T cells from blood. The receptors originated from a young woman in good health.

The sample holds a few counts of this clone. The rearrangement joins TRBV7-2 to TRBJ2-3; D possibly corresponds to TRBD2 (5 bases). Germline V gives CDR1 SGHTA, CDR2 FQGNSA. Trimming pared 5 bases from V and 5 bases from J, leaving 17 bases between. This CDR3 region has 15 residues. The CDR3 sequence is CASSLDPGFGDTQYF. CDR3 DNA: TGTGCCAGCAGCCTCGACCCGGGATTCGGAGATACGCAGTATTTT.

This clone has only a few counts. CDR3 sequence reads: CASSLKRSRSGSSDTQYF. CDR3 bases: TGTGCCAGCAGCTTAAAGCGGTCTCGTAGCGGGAGCTCAGATACGCAGTATTTT. The chain uses TRBV7-2 and TRBJ2-3, with 9 bases identical to TRBD2. V trimming: 2 bases; J trimming: 4 bases; junction bases outside the gene matches: 13. Germline V CDR1 and CDR2: SGHTA, FQGNSA. The CDR3 is 18 residues long.

This clone showed up many times. V usage is TRBV5-1 and J usage is TRBJ1-1, with D uncertain. Between the trimmed V and J ends, which lost 0 bases and 0 bases, there was a span of 6 bases. The CDR3 totals 14 residues. Germline V gene data show CDR1 as SGHRS and CDR2 as YFSETQ. The CDR3: CASSLAQVNTEAFF. Here the CDR3 DNA reads TGCGCCAGCAGCTTGGCCCAGGTGAACACTGAAGCTTTCTTT.

This clone was seen only a few times. The chain has TRBV28 and TRBJ2-7; unclear D gene. CDR1 MDHEN and CDR2 SYDVKM come from the germline V gene. Trimming left V 7 bases short and J 5 bases short, with 9 bases between. The CDR3 totals 11 residues. The CDR3 nucleotides read TGTGCCAGCACCTCTACCCACGAGCAGTACTTC. This sequence encodes CASTSTHEQYF.

The J gene is TRBJ1-2, the V gene TRBV5-1, with 10 bases identical to TRBD1. The CDR3 is made up of 16 amino acids. V gave up 1 base and J gave up 2 bases; unmatched junction bases: 5. Germline V gene lookup returns CDR1 SGHRS and CDR2 YFSETQ. The CDR3 nucleotides are TGCGCCAGCAGCTTGCAACCGGGACAGGGGAACTATGGCTACACCTTC. Protein product: CASSLQPGQGNYGYTF.

This clone has only a few counts. The chain is built from TRBV5-1 and TRBJ2-7, with 12 bases identical to TRBD1. Germline V lookup: CDR1 SGHRS, CDR2 YFSETQ. V gave up 4 bases and J gave up 7 bases; unmatched junction bases: 6. The CDR3 spans 14 residues. The CDR3 DNA follows: TGCGCCAGCAGCCCGGGACAGGGGGCACGGGAGCAGTACTTC. Protein product: CASSPGQGAREQYF. The whole variable domain, filled in from reference TRBV5-1 and TRBJ2-7, reads KAGVTQTPRYLIKTRGQQVTLSCSPISGHRSVSWYQQTPGQGLQFLFEYFSETQRNKGNFPGRFSGRQFSNSRSEMNVSTLELGDSALYLCASSPGQGAREQYFGPGTRLTVT.

A few counts support this clone. V and J are TRBV6-6 and TRBJ2-3, with a weak D call TRBD1 (6 bases). Germline-derived CDR1 and CDR2 are MNHNY and SVGAGI (reference sequence). The CDR3 runs to 13 residues. Trimming removed 5 bases at V and 8 bases at J, with 14 bases between. In DNA, the CDR3 is TGTGCCAGCAGTCCCGGAGACAGGAGTACGCAGTATTTT. Its translation is CASSPGDRSTQYF.

Only a few counts were recorded for this clone. This chain uses TRBV28 with TRBJ2-7; tentatively, D is TRBD1 (7 bases). V lost 3 bases and J lost 2, with 14 bases in between. CDR3 length: 15 amino acids. In germline, CDR1 is MDHEN, CDR2 SYDVKM. In DNA form, the CDR3 reads TGTGCCAGCAGTTTTCTTGCCAGGGGGGCCTACGAGCAGTACTTC. Its protein is CASSFLARGAYEQYF.

This chain uses TRBV7-9 with TRBJ2-6; maybe TRBD2 (6 bases). This CDR3 region has 13 residues. Germline V gene sequence: CDR1 SEHNR, CDR2 FQNEAQ (reference sequence). V was shortened by 5 bases and J by 11 bases, with 13 bases between the two germline ends. The DNA for the CDR3 is TGTGCCAGCAGCCCCCCGCGGGATGACGTCCTGACTTTC. It is translated as CASSPPRDDVLTF.

V gene TRBV7-9 combines with J gene TRBJ2-7; TRBD2 matches at 10 bases. V gave up 2 bases and J gave up 6 bases; unmatched junction bases: 4. This CDR3 is built from 14 residues. Looked up from germline, CDR1 is SEHNR and CDR2 is FQNEAQ (reference sequence). Here the CDR3 reads CASSLLAGASEQYF. The CDR3 DNA reads as TGTGCCAGCAGCTTACTAGCGGGAGCGTCCGAGCAGTACTTC.

This clone has only a few counts. This rearrangement joins TRBV7-9 to TRBJ1-4, with D maybe TRBD1 (6 bases). Germline V gives CDR1 SEHNR, CDR2 FQNEAQ (reference sequence). Between the trimmed V and J ends, which lost 5 bases and 7 bases, there was a span of 20 bases. The CDR3 has 16 amino acids. The CDR3 DNA is TGTGCCAGCAGCCCAATACAGGGAAAAGACTCTGAAAAACTGTTTTTT. As protein: CASSPIQGKDSEKLFF.

This clone has just a few counts. The J gene is TRBJ2-5, the V gene TRBV15; TRBD2 matches at 12 bases. J gave up 4 bases and V 3 bases, and 12 bases lay outside the gene matches. Germline V lookup: CDR1 LNHNV, CDR2 YYDKDF (reference sequence). This CDR3 region has 18 residues. This CDR3 reads CATSRILAGGPSGETQYF. The CDR3 coding sequence is TGTGCCACCAGCAGGATCCTAGCGGGAGGGCCGTCCGGAGAGACCCAGTACTTC.

V gene TRBV9 combines with J gene TRBJ1-1; 8 bases map to TRBD1. There are 15 residues in the CDR3. With 4 bases clipped from V and 1 base from J, the junction kept 6 bases outside the gene matches. Germline V lookup: CDR1 SGDLS, CDR2 YYNGEE. The CDR3 reads CASSTWTGKNTEAFF. DNA for the CDR3: TGTGCCAGCAGCACCTGGACAGGGAAGAACACTGAAGCTTTCTTT.